Listed here is a single T cell receptor (beta chain). Its antigen is still unknown. No base quality information exists; no much larger clone differs at one position. These data originate in a study of cytomegalovirus exposure and HLA in healthy donors (dated by TCRdb to about 2017). For context, the study as a whole: An earlier analysis of more than 550 of the donors reported approximately 300 Gb of sequence data and around 120 million unique TCR beta sequences obtained from about 180 million T cells. Because of strong linkage in the cohort, roughly five DR-DQ haplotypes were treated as single units for association and clustering. HLA typing included class I and class II loci at four-digit resolution. Genome-wide SNP genotypes for about 65% of the 666 donors were used in a later genetic analysis, which treated that subset as a discovery cohort. Using immunosequencing, the study profiled T cell repertoires from around 680 subjects and related those repertoires to cytomegalovirus serostatus. Donor age, sex, ethnicity and CMV serostatus were collected together with the repertoire data. To predict cytomegalovirus infection status, the study brought together high-throughput TCR immunosequencing, statistical association of individual TCRs with disease status, and machine learning. A separate validation cohort of 100 to 150 different subjects was used in addition to the roughly 620-subject first cohort. The aim of the study was to test whether cataloging public T cell receptors could identify signatures of past pathogen exposure. The genetic ancestry cluster associated with self-reported Caucasian donors included 70% to 85% of the 398 genotyped donors. Among 398 genotyped donors of the cohort, an average of about 240,000 unique TCR beta nucleotide sequences were sequenced per donor, roughly a sixth of them non-productive. Every repertoire in the discovery cohort had been generated on one and the same sequencing platform. Typing coverage differed by locus: A, B, C, DRB1 and DQB1 were typed in about 629-640 donors, DQA1 in 500 to 550, DPA1 in 600 to 610, and DPB1 in approximately 450. In the later analysis, no new phenotypic data were used to find candidate immune exposures; instead, reliance was placed on TCR beta sequences and their occurrence across donors. An earlier analysis of 587 of the donors applied high-throughput TCR beta sequencing to assess whether each TCR beta V gene segment acted as functional or pseudogenic. An early release covering just under 650 HLA-typed donors comprised 250 to 350 gigabases of sequencing data and tens of millions of unique TCR sequences. A later analysis re-examined previously published TCR beta repertoires from hundreds of donors and added high-resolution HLA genotyping to investigate patterns of TCR occurrence.

Receptor amplification or capture employed the immunoSEQ multiplex PCR assay. The multiplex PCR relied on a mix of 60 forward primers for TCR Vbeta segments and 13 reverse primers for TCR Jbeta segments. Amplification of the CDR3 region of rearranged TCR beta genes was performed with a multiplex PCR assay on genomic DNA. Amplified TCR beta libraries were sequenced as 87-base-pair reads on the Illumina HiSeq System. Per the original workflow: In a later analysis, tens of millions of unique TCR beta chains were counted across the roughly 610 repertoires, and roughly 10 million of these chains were shared by at least two donors. Raw reads were error-corrected and collapsed into unique sequences by a nearest-neighbor algorithm in which closely related sequences were merged to remove PCR and sequencing errors. Alignment of CDR3 sequences to IMGT reference sequences was used to assign V, D and J gene segments. For a sequence to be retained, a match of at least six nucleotides was required to both a V gene segment and a J gene segment. A rearrangement counted as productive if the CDR3 had no stop codons and remained in frame with V and J, and every other rearrangement counted as non-productive. Following IMGT convention, CDR3 was defined as the stretch from the second conserved V-encoded cysteine to the conserved J-encoded phenylalanine. Sequences without an unambiguous match to a single V gene segment were excluded from the earlier analysis of 450 to 650 of the donors. An earlier analysis of several hundred of the donors called V segments functional above 56.7% productive rearrangements and segregating when the between-donor standard deviation exceeded 5%. A statistical classification framework was built to diagnose cytomegalovirus status from the catalog of TCR beta chain sequences. V and J gene assignment, in a later analysis, came from comparing TCR nucleotide sequences with IMGT/GENE-DB human TR gene sequences. A later analysis assigned CDR3 sequences and most-parsimonious VDJ recombination scenarios with the TCRdist pipeline. In a later analysis, each TCR beta chain was defined by its CDR3 amino acid sequence together with its V-gene family, and reads lacking a unique V-gene family were excluded. In a later analysis, several hundred highly shared, low-generation-probability nucleotide sequences were removed to address suspected cross-contamination and a sequencing artifact. In a later analysis, a clonal expansion index for each public chain was calculated from normalized within-repertoire ranks of inferred template counts. A later analysis computed generation probabilities with a VDJ recombination model fitted to out-of-frame rearrangements, and checked the results against IGoR. In a later analysis, TCR-TCR, TCR-HLA and TCR-CMV co-occurrence was scored with hypergeometric tests, and a repertoire-size bias correction was applied to TCR pairs. In a later analysis, false discovery rates were estimated by permuting HLA or CMV assignments 20 times. In a later analysis, co-occurring TCRs were grouped using DBSCAN, and TCRdist sequence similarity was added for clustering within HLA-allele-positive subsets. Repertoires with fewer than 30,000 or more than 120,000 public chains were left out of co-occurrence clustering, as were four to six repertoires with anomalous nucleotide sharing. TCRdb stores this immuneACCESS table with in-frame sequences only. Part of the clones is absent; in the studies checked, under half of the shortfall reflects unresolved V genes, and no reason is known for the rest. V and J calls and clone size are as listed in that table; D and trimming were resolved from the DNA. The sample table records 150,000 to 200,000 clones; about 80% of these occur just once. 1.1% of the sample belongs to the ten largest clones.

Study-wide conclusions, independent of this receptor: In a later genetic analysis, fewer N-insertions in productive TCRs were reported among donors in an Asian-associated ancestry cluster than the roughly 700-donor mean. Only TCR beta chains were sequenced in this cohort, and the absence of alpha or paired-chain data limited detectable features. In an earlier analysis of some 540 of the donors, most TCR beta V segments appeared in productive rearrangements about 87% or about 30% of the time, broadly matching IMGT annotations. The classifier was reported to diagnose cytomegalovirus status with high specificity and sensitivity in both the original cohort and the validation cohort. Linkage disequilibrium might explain the correlated functional status among segregating V segments, but an unknown experimental factor could not be excluded. For the cohort, immune exposure information was limited to CMV serostatus. Because HLA typing was unavailable for some donors at each locus, only the typed subset was used in association tests. Presence/absence analyses assumed roughly uniform sequencing depth across donors, an assumption that may not hold. V-gene and J-gene trimming of TCR beta chains was associated with a missense DCLRE1C variant in a later genetic analysis, and the association was replicated in an independent cohort. When HLA alleles, especially DR and DQ, strongly co-occurred, TCR associations were difficult to assign to individual alleles. The sequencing pipeline was judged likely to have produced a cluster of highly shared sequence variants as a technical artifact. The study gave a list of 150 to 200 TCR beta chains associated with cytomegalovirus. A further reported finding was that TCR beta sequences accurately predicted the HLA-A and HLA-B alleles for most subjects in the first cohort. According to the authors, the approach could potentially be generalized to other disease states and immunological phenotypes. Most TCR sequences were seen in very few donors, while some public TCRs were found in many individuals. According to a later analysis, parvovirus B19, influenza, CMV and Epstein-Barr virus appeared linked to several top co-occurrence clusters. Most CMV-associated TCR beta chains appeared to be HLA-restricted in a later analysis, and the HLA associations seemed to be driven largely by CMV exposure. A later analysis found that TCR association rates varied across HLA loci, with DRB1 alleles showing the most associated TCRs and HLA-C alleles the fewest. Because counts were too low, under 20 rarely observed V segments, including chromosome 9 orphons, were left out of the earlier analysis of 500 to 750 of the donors. In vitro tests confirmed that a few of the cytomegalovirus-associated TCR beta chains recognize cytomegalovirus antigens. In a later analysis, HLA-associated TCR beta chains were found to be more clonally expanded and to have lower generation probabilities than equally common non-associated chains. Specific HLA alleles were associated with roughly 17,000 TCR beta sequences at a false discovery rate of 0.05 in a later analysis.

The cohort consisted of 666 healthy bone marrow donors. At the time of sampling, all cohort members were nominally healthy, though unrecorded immune exposures were likely present. The donor was CMV seronegative and was included in the group of several hundred seronegative cohort members. A peripheral blood sample was provided by each donor, and peripheral blood mononuclear cells were used for TCR beta sequencing. The Qiagen DNeasy Blood Extraction Kit was used to extract genomic DNA from the blood cell samples. The sequenced sample was PBMCs. This TCR derives from a woman aged 40 to 55 in good health and CMV-seronegative.

DNA sequence: TGCGCCAGCAGCTTGGACAGGGGGAACAATGAGCAGTTCTTC. Its product reads: CASSLDRGNNEQFF. Recombination connected TRBV5-1 to TRBJ2-1; 8 of the junction bases match TRBD1. Trimming takes 0 bases off V and 5 bases off J; junction bases not matched to a gene: 1. Based on the germline V gene, the CDR1 and CDR2 sequences are SGHRS and YFSETQ. Counted from cysteine to phenylalanine, this CDR3 has 14 amino acids. The CDR3 DNA has 42 bases and is translated from base 1. Outside the CDR3, residues come from the reference TRBV5-1 and TRBJ2-1 proteins, so the full variable domain is: KAGVTQTPRYLIKTRGQQVTLSCSPISGHRSVSWYQQTPGQGLQFLFEYFSETQRNKGNFPGRFSGRQFSNSRSEMNVSTLELGDSALYLCASSLDRGNNEQFFGPGTRLTVL.